These 28 T cell receptor beta chains came from one sample sequenced in a study of blood T cell repertoires in COVID-19 (dated by TCRdb to between 2020 and 2021). Library preparation employed the immunoSEQ multiplex PCR assay. In its TCRdb copy, this immuneACCESS table keeps in-frame sequences only and misses some clones. Where compared with another copy, unresolved V genes explain less than half of these, and the others have no known cause. This sample has approximately 300,000 clones in its table, and approximately 88% of those were observed once. Jointly, the top ten make up 3.5% to 4.5% of the sample. Source material: peripheral blood. These receptors were taken from a woman aged 50 to 65 with active or convalescent COVID-19.

V usage is TRBV28 and J usage is TRBJ1-5; the match to TRBD1 covers 9 bases. The germline gives CDR1 MDHEN, CDR2 SYDVKM. V dropped 7 bases and J dropped 6; count of bases not matched to a gene: 10. The length of the CDR3 is 15 residues. The CDR3 bases are TGTGCCAGCACCCAATTCCGACAGGGGGGTCAGCCCCAGCATTTT. Translation gives CASTQFRQGGQPQHF.

V gene TRBV18 combines with J gene TRBJ2-1; 9 bases agree with TRBD2. Unmatched junction bases numbered 6, after V lost 2 bases and J lost 7 bases. Germline lookup yields CDR1 KGHSH and CDR2 LQKENI. The CDR3 length is 15 residues. The CDR3 nucleotides are TGTGCCAGCTCACCAAGCGGGGGGCGATATAATGAGCAGTTCTTC. As protein: CASSPSGGRYNEQFF.

The rearrangement uses TRBV19 and TRBJ1-2; D possibly corresponds to TRBD1 (5 bases). Trimming took 7 bases from V and 2 from J, leaving 14 bases between them. Germline V gives CDR1 LNHDA, CDR2 SQIVND (reference sequence). The CDR3 sequence is 14 residues long. This CDR3 reads CASIFRGENYGYTF. DNA of the CDR3: TGTGCCAGTATTTTTAGGGGCGAGAACTATGGCTACACCTTC.

Points on this clone: Sequence at one end of the junction differs from germline and may be a read error. This rearrangement joins TRBV6-6 to TRBJ1-1; the D is unclear. CDR1 is MNHNY, CDR2 SVGAGI, per germline (reference sequence). The CDR3 is made up of 14 amino acids. CDR3: CAGSYSPMNTEAFF. CDR3 coding DNA: TGTGCCGGCAGTTACTCCCCAATGAACACTGAAGCTTTCTTT.

This chain uses TRBV6-5 with TRBJ2-7; 7 bases agree with TRBD1. J gave up 3 bases and V 11 bases, and 13 bases lay outside the gene matches. This CDR3 has 14 residues. From germline, CDR1 is MNHEY and CDR2 SVGAGI. CDR3 DNA sequence: TGTGCCGCAGGACAGGACGAATTTTTCTACGAGCAGTACTTC. Its protein product is CAAGQDEFFYEQYF.

The rearrangement links TRBV27 to TRBJ1-3; 7 positions agree with TRBD1. Germline V CDR1 and CDR2: MNHEY, SMNVEV (reference sequence). This CDR3 has 15 amino acids. V trimming: 4 bases; J trimming: 2 bases; junction bases outside the gene matches: 5. The CDR3, as DNA: TGTGCCAGCAGTTATTCAGGGGGTACTGGAAACACCATATATTTT. This translates into CASSYSGGTGNTIYF.

The J gene is TRBJ2-2, the V gene TRBV2; 9 bases map to TRBD1. Germline CDR1 is SNHLY and CDR2 is FYNNEI. The V segment lost 7 bases and the J segment 1 base; nucleotides outside the gene matches: 1. The length of the CDR3 is 14 residues. The CDR3, as DNA: TGTGCCAGCAAGGACAGGGGGAACACCGGGGAGCTGTTTTTT. Amino acids: CASKDRGNTGELFF.

The DNA of the CDR3 is TGTGCCAGCAGCGCAAAGACAGCTGGTTCCTACGAGCAGTACTTC. Its protein is CASSAKTAGSYEQYF. V gene TRBV7-9 combines with J gene TRBJ2-7; tentatively, D is TRBD1 (5 bases). Trimming pared 5 bases from V and 1 base from J, leaving 15 bases between. Germline assignment: CDR1 SEHNR and CDR2 FQNEAQ (reference sequence). The CDR3 consists of 15 residues.

The rearrangement uses TRBV2 and TRBJ2-1; 9 bases match TRBD2. Losses at the gene ends were 5 bases for V and 8 bases for J; bases not matched to a gene: 7. This CDR3 has 14 residues. Germline CDR1 SNHLY, CDR2 FYNNEI. The CDR3 sequence is CASSLVAGDYEQFF. The CDR3 DNA follows: TGTGCCAGCAGTCTGGTAGCGGGAGATTATGAGCAGTTCTTC.

The chain has TRBV7-2 and TRBJ2-6; perhaps TRBD1 as D (5 bases). Trimming removed 4 bases at V and 7 bases at J, with 11 bases between. There are 14 residues in the CDR3. Looked up from germline, CDR1 is SGHTA and CDR2 is FQGNSA. The CDR3: CASSSSGSANVLTF. The CDR3 nucleotides are TGTGCCAGCAGCTCGTCAGGGTCTGCCAACGTCCTGACTTTC.

The chain has TRBV7-9 and TRBJ2-5; D may be TRBD1 (5 bases). V was trimmed by 4 bases and J by 13 bases, leaving 13 bases between them. The germline V gene encodes CDR1 SEHNR and CDR2 FQNEAQ (reference sequence). The CDR3 runs 11 residues. The CDR3 DNA is TGTGCCAGCAGCTCAAGACAGCCTCTGTACTTC. Translation gives CASSSRQPLYF.

This chain connects TRBV19 to TRBJ2-7, with D possibly TRBD2 on 5 matching bases. V lost 8 bases and J lost 5, with 13 bases in between. Germline CDR1 reads LNHDA; CDR2 reads SQIVND (reference sequence). This CDR3 spans 12 amino acids. CDR3 residues: CASSGGLHEQYF. CDR3 coding DNA: TGTGCCAGTTCGGGCGGGCTTCACGAGCAGTACTTC.

Only one count was recorded for this clone. The chain couples TRBV2 to TRBJ2-7; 8 bases map to TRBD2. Unmatched junction bases numbered 5, after V lost 5 bases and J lost 2 bases. CDR3 length equals 14 residues. CDR1 and CDR2 from the germline V gene are SNHLY and FYNNEI. In DNA form, the CDR3 reads TGTGCCAGCAGTAGACTAGCGCCAGCCTACGAGCAGTACTTC. This sequence encodes CASSRLAPAYEQYF. Supplemented by reference TRBV2 and TRBJ2-7, the full variable domain reads EPEVTQTPSHQVTQMGQEVILRCVPISNHLYFYWYRQILGQKVEFLVSFYNNEISEKSEIFDDQFSVERPDGSNFTLKIRSTKLEDSAMYFCASSRLAPAYEQYFGPGTRLTVT.

This rearrangement joins TRBV30 to TRBJ1-1, with D tentatively TRBD1 (6 bases). Trimming took off 3 bases at V and 1 base at J, with 12 bases between the two ends. Germline V CDR1 and CDR2: GTSNPN, SVGIG (reference sequence). The CDR3 totals 14 residues. The CDR3 sequence: CAWSGQSRNTEAFF. In nucleotides, the CDR3 is TGTGCCTGGAGCGGACAGAGCCGGAACACTGAAGCTTTCTTT.

The rearrangement uses TRBV7-9 and TRBJ2-5; TRBD2 matches at 16 bases. J was trimmed by 5 bases and V by 6 bases; bases with no gene match: 6. CDR3 length: 16 residues. Looked up from germline, CDR1 is SEHNR and CDR2 is FQNEAQ (reference sequence). CDR3 in amino acids: CASRKGTSGRVETQYF. CDR3 in DNA: TGTGCCAGCAGGAAAGGGACTAGCGGGAGGGTCGAGACCCAGTACTTC.

The gene calls are TRBV28 and TRBJ2-1; 10 bases line up with TRBD2. Germline values: CDR1 MDHEN, CDR2 SYDVKM. V lost 4 bases to trimming and J lost 8 bases; unmatched junction nucleotides: 8. The CDR3 sequence is 15 residues long. The CDR3 bases are TGTGCCAGCAGTTCGATAGCGGGAGGTTACCATGAGCAGTTCTTC. This translates into CASSSIAGGYHEQFF.

The chain uses TRBV28 and TRBJ1-1; TRBD1 matches 8 bases. Trimming cost V 7 bases and J 6 bases; bases outside gene matches: 10. This CDR3 comprises 14 residues. CDR1 and CDR2 (germline): MDHEN, SYDVKM. The chain's CDR3 is CASTQQGEGAEAFF. The DNA for the CDR3 is TGTGCCAGCACACAACAGGGGGAGGGCGCTGAAGCTTTCTTT.

The sample holds one count of this clone. CDR3 sequence (DNA): TGTGCCAGCAGCTTAGTCGGTAGCGGGAGCTCCTACGAGCAGTACTTC. Translation gives CASSLVGSGSSYEQYF. The chain employs TRBV7-8 and TRBJ2-7; 9 bases line up with TRBD2. Germline V gene data show CDR1 as SGHVS and CDR2 as FQNEAQ. The CDR3 spans 16 residues. The trim removed 1 base at V and 0 bases at J, leaving 4 bases unmatched. The full variable domain, rest sourced from reference TRBV7-8 and TRBJ2-7, is GAGVSQSPRYKVAKRGQDVALRCDPISGHVSLFWYQQALGQGPEFLTYFQNEAQLDKSGLPSDRFFAERPEGSVSTLKIQRTQQEDSAVYLCASSLVGSGSSYEQYFGPGTRLTVT.

The chain carries TRBV25-1 and TRBJ2-3, with unresolved D. Trimming shortened V by 0 bases and J by 9 bases, and 10 bases separated the two germline ends. Germline lookup yields CDR1 MGHDK and CDR2 SYGVNS. This CDR3 is 13 amino acids long. The CDR3 loop is CASSEYGATTQYF. CDR3 coding DNA: TGTGCCAGCAGTGAATATGGAGCTACCACGCAGTATTTT.

The genes are TRBV14 and TRBJ2-7; D perhaps matches TRBD1 (6 bases). Trimming shortened V by 5 bases and J by 6 bases, and 8 bases separated the two germline ends. Germline V CDR1 and CDR2: SGHDN, FVKESK. This CDR3 region has 11 residues. In DNA form, the CDR3 reads TGTGCCAGCAGCGGCAGGGGCGAGCAGTACTTC. Amino acid sequence: CASSGRGEQYF.

CDR3 nucleotides: TGTGCCAGCAGCTTTGTAGGGGTGGACTCTGGAAACACCATATATTTT. As protein: CASSFVGVDSGNTIYF. This chain connects TRBV5-6 to TRBJ1-3; TRBD1 is a possible D gene (5 bases). The CDR3 covers 16 residues. Deletions cut 2 bases from V and 0 bases from J, with 12 bases between. Germline CDR1 and CDR2: SGHDT and YYEEEE.

This chain joins TRBV19 and TRBJ2-2, with D uncertain. The CDR3 spans 11 residues. CDR1 is LNHDA and CDR2 is SQIVND in the germline V gene (reference sequence). The ends were cut back, 5 bases at V and 8 bases at J, with 6 bases in the middle. The CDR3 DNA reads as TGTGCCAGTAGTTACTTTGGGGAGCTGTTTTTT. Protein: CASSYFGELFF.

The chain joins TRBV7-9 to TRBJ2-7, with TRBD2 matching over 10 bases. The CDR3 runs 15 residues. Trimming at V came to 5 bases and at J to 4 bases, leaving 8 bases not matched to a gene. Germline V lookup: CDR1 SEHNR, CDR2 FQNEAQ (reference sequence). The CDR3 coding sequence is TGTGCCAGCAGCCCAGGGGTAGCGGGAGGTTACGAGCAGTACTTC. Protein product: CASSPGVAGGYEQYF. The whole variable domain, remainder taken from reference TRBV7-9 and TRBJ2-7, is DTGVSQNPRHKITKRGQNVTFRCDPISEHNRLYWYRQTLGQGPEFLTYFQNEAQLEKSRLLSDRFSAERPKGSFSTLEIQRTEQGDSAMYLCASSPGVAGGYEQYFGPGTRLTVT.

This clone occurred a few times. This rearrangement joins TRBV6-2 or TRBV6-3 to TRBJ2-7; D is undetermined. CDR1 is MNHEY and CDR2 is SVGEGT in the germline V gene. Trimming took off 6 bases at V and 3 bases at J, with 18 bases between the two ends. The length of the CDR3 is 15 residues. The CDR3 nucleotides read TGTGCCAGCAGCCCCCTAAGAGTACTCAACTACGAGCAGTACTTC. Translated, it gives CASSPLRVLNYEQYF.

The chain combines TRBV20-1 with TRBJ2-3; tentatively, D is TRBD2 (6 bases). CDR3 length equals 17 residues. V dropped 3 bases and J dropped 0 bases, with 19 bases sitting between them. Per the germline V gene, CDR1 is DFQATT and CDR2 is SNEGSKA (reference sequence). The CDR3: CSASATTSPSSTDTQYF. The CDR3 nucleotides read TGCAGTGCTAGTGCGACTACTAGCCCCTCTAGCACAGATACGCAGTATTTT.

The chain combines TRBV18 with TRBJ2-1; 8 positions agree with TRBD1. CDR1 is KGHSH and CDR2 is LQKENI in the germline V gene. J was trimmed by 8 bases and V by 8 bases; bases with no gene match: 11. The CDR3 has 14 residues. CDR3 sequence reads: CASRAGGKKDEQFF. The CDR3 nucleotides are TGTGCCAGCCGAGCAGGGGGCAAGAAGGATGAGCAGTTCTTC.

The chain carries TRBV9 and TRBJ2-7; the D gene is possibly TRBD2 (6 bases). Looked up from germline, CDR1 is SGDLS and CDR2 is YYNGEE. This CDR3 has 15 amino acids. Between the trimmed V and J ends, which lost 6 bases and 1 base, there was a span of 17 bases. CDR3 amino acids: CASTPSGFASYEQYF. Written as DNA, the CDR3 is TGTGCCAGCACCCCGAGCGGGTTTGCTTCCTACGAGCAGTACTTC. Full variable domain (outside the CDR3, taken from reference TRBV9 and TRBJ2-7): DSGVTQTPKHLITATGQRVTLRCSPRSGDLSVYWYQQSLDQGLQFLIQYYNGEERAKGNILERFSAQQFPDLHSELNLSSLELGDSALYFCASTPSGFASYEQYFGPGTRLTVT.

The V call is TRBV27, the J call TRBJ2-5, with 11 bases that match TRBD2. Germline-derived CDR1 and CDR2 are MNHEY and SMNVEV (reference sequence). The CDR3 extends over 16 amino acids. V gave up 4 bases and J gave up 5 bases; unmatched junction bases: 9. The CDR3 DNA reads TGTGCCAGCAGTTCCTACCGACTAGCGGGGCAGGAGACCCAGTACTTC. It is translated as CASSSYRLAGQETQYF.